By proportion, the clone carrying this T cell receptor delta chain is large. Within the sample, other DNA sequences also encode this same CDR3. The data were obtained in a study of gamma-delta chains in newborns, infants, children. The CDR3 runs to 18 residues. Per germline, CDR1 GEAIGNYY and CDR2 EKD. The ends lost 0 bases at V and 0 bases at J; junction bases unmatched: 6. With CATT, TCRdb re-called clones from the reads. Here the sample spans 7,500 to 10,000 delta-chain clones, roughly 20% being singletons. The clonotype originates from a child who was a newborn, infant or young child, either healthy, febrile or measles-vaccinated (not recorded which). The sequenced sample was blood. The chain joins TRDV2 to TRDJ1, with 13 bases fitting TRDD3. The CDR3 coding sequence is TGTGCCTGTGACACCCTACTGGGGGATACGAAGTACACCGATAAACTCATCTTT. Amino acid sequence: CACDTLLGDTKYTDKLIF.